This entry lists 29 T cell receptor beta chains sequenced from one sample in a study of blood T cells in healthy people across ages. A second roughly 7 to 11 cycle PCR used barcoded and J-beta primers. TCRdb reprocessed the 5' RACE reads with MiXCR, giving one entry per CDR3 protein. This table has about 1.6 million distinct CDR3 sequences, about 31% appearing once. Sequenced: blood. Every receptor here comes from a woman younger than 45 in good health.

This clonotype was seen a few times. The chain employs TRBV6-1 and TRBJ2-7; D is tentatively TRBD1 or TRBD2 (5 bases each). Germline assignment: CDR1 MNHNS and CDR2 SASEGT. The CDR3 is 13 residues long. V dropped 3 bases and J dropped 1 base, with 7 bases sitting between them. The CDR3 sequence is CASSDRESYEQYF. CDR3 DNA: TGTGCCAGCAGTGACAGGGAGTCCTACGAGCAGTACTTC.

At least ten counts were recorded for this clonotype. CDR3 in DNA: TGCAGCGTTGGTACTAGCGGGAACGCAGATACGCAGTATTTT. Translation: CSVGTSGNADTQYF. The J gene is TRBJ2-3, the V gene TRBV29-1; 10 bases are shared with TRBD2. V shed 4 bases and J 4 bases; nucleotides not matched to a gene: 5. Germline-derived CDR1 and CDR2 are SQVTM and ANQGSEA. The CDR3 runs 14 residues.

This clonotype was detected only a few times. The rearrangement joins TRBV20-1 to TRBJ2-1; D not resolved. The V gene lost 5 bases and the J gene lost 0 bases, with 11 bases spanning the gap. Per the germline V gene, CDR1 is DFQATT and CDR2 is SNEGSKA (reference sequence). The CDR3 is 14 amino acids. CDR3 nucleotides: TGCAGTGCTTATTCCGTAAGCTCCTACAATGAGCAGTTCTTC. This gives the protein CSAYSVSSYNEQFF.

This clonotype was seen just once. The V call is TRBV9, the J call TRBJ1-1; D is ambiguous. Germline V gene sequence: CDR1 SGDLS, CDR2 YYNGEE. The ends were cut back, 2 bases at V and 4 bases at J, with 9 bases in the middle. The CDR3 length is 13 residues. The CDR3 sequence: CASSVSTSTEAFF. Here the CDR3 DNA reads TGTGCCAGCAGCGTCTCGACAAGCACTGAAGCTTTCTTT.

V is TRBV9 and J is TRBJ2-1; 9 bases align to TRBD1. Germline-derived CDR1 and CDR2 are SGDLS and YYNGEE. CDR3 size: 15 residues. Germline trimming cut 1 base from V and 5 bases from J; bases unmatched to any gene: 4. In DNA, the CDR3 is TGTGCCAGCAGCGTACGGGACAGGGACAACAATGAGCAGTTCTTC. Protein product: CASSVRDRDNNEQFF. The variable domain in full, completed from reference TRBV9 and TRBJ2-1, reads DSGVTQTPKHLITATGQRVTLRCSPRSGDLSVYWYQQSLDQGLQFLIQYYNGEERAKGNILERFSAQQFPDLHSELNLSSLELGDSALYFCASSVRDRDNNEQFFGPGTRLTVL.

The V call is TRBV20-1, the J call TRBJ2-7; 12 bases match TRBD2. There are 16 residues in the CDR3. The germline V gene has CDR1 DFQATT and CDR2 SNEGSKA (reference sequence). CDR3 protein: CRFRPLAGGENYEQYF. CDR3 bases: TGCAGATTCCGGCCTCTAGCGGGAGGGGAAAACTACGAGCAGTACTTC.

The chain recombines TRBV4-1 with TRBJ2-1; D is perhaps TRBD1 (5 bases). TRBJ2-7 matches the DNA end more closely, so the J call is doubtful. This CDR3 comprises 16 residues. Germline-derived CDR1 and CDR2 are MGHRA and YSYEKL. CDR3 sequence: CASSHFPTAPIYEQYF. The CDR3 DNA sequence: TGCGCCAGCAGCCACTTCCCGACAGCTCCTATCTACGAGCAGTACTTC.

A note on this clonotype: The junction does not match germline at one end; this may be a read error. The chain couples TRBV14 to TRBJ2-7; a weak D match, TRBD2 (6 bases). The CDR3 consists of 16 residues. Germline CDR1 SGHDN, CDR2 FVKESK. DNA of the CDR3: TGTGCCAGCGGCCAAGATCTGGGGAGGTCTTCCTACGAGCAGTACTTC. Protein: CASGQDLGRSSYEQYF.

The V gene is TRBV6-5, the J gene TRBJ2-5; 7 bases are a match to TRBD1. Judging by the DNA end, TRBJ2-7 fits better; the J call may be wrong. Per germline, CDR1 MNHEY and CDR2 SVGAGI. CDR3 length: 12 amino acids. The CDR3 reads CATRDRLYEQYF. The CDR3 bases are TGTGCCACCCGGGACAGACTCTACGAGCAGTACTTC.

This clonotype was observed a few times. The gene calls are TRBV6-1 and TRBJ2-1; TRBD2 aligns across 7 bases. This CDR3 comprises 16 residues. V lost 1 base and J lost 3; bases outside the gene matches: 6. The germline CDR1 and CDR2 sequences are MNHNS and SASEGT. CDR3 sequence: CASSEGAGYVYNEQFF. The CDR3 nucleotides read TGTGCCAGCAGTGAAGGAGCGGGGTATGTCTACAATGAGCAGTTCTTC.

The J gene is TRBJ2-7, the V gene TRBV6-1, with D perhaps assigned TRBD1 or TRBD2 (5 bases each). V lost 1 base and J 0 bases, leaving 13 bases between the germline ends. This CDR3 contains 16 residues. The germline V gene encodes CDR1 MNHNS and CDR2 SASEGT. CDR3 sequence (DNA): TGTGCCAGCAGTGAAGTCCTGACGGGGCTCTCCTACGAGCAGTACTTC. Protein product: CASSEVLTGLSYEQYF.

The chain combines TRBV9 with TRBJ2-6, with TRBD1 matching over 7 bases. This CDR3 region has 19 residues. Trimming at V came to 1 base and at J to 0 bases, leaving 10 bases not matched to a gene. The germline V gene has CDR1 SGDLS and CDR2 YYNGEE. In DNA, the CDR3 is TGTGCCAGCAGCGTAAAAAAAGGGGGCGGTTACTCTGGGGCCAACGTCCTGACTTTC. This translates into CASSVKKGGGYSGANVLTF.

This clonotype appeared a few times. A much more abundant neighbour one base away suggests this may be a read error. This chain links TRBV5-1 with TRBJ2-6; D possibly matches TRBD1 or TRBD2 (5 bases each). Germline assignment: CDR1 SGHRS and CDR2 YFSETQ. The length of the CDR3 is 15 residues. CDR3 residues: CASSLDGVGANVRTF. The CDR3 DNA follows: TGCGCCAGCAGCTTGGATGGGGTCGGGGCCAACGTCCGGACTTTC.

A remark on this clonotype: This may be a read error: a much more frequent sequence differs by one nucleotide. J is TRBJ2-5 and V is TRBV29-1; D is uncertain. CDR1 and CDR2 from the germline V gene are SQVTM and ANQGSEA. The CDR3 extends over 13 amino acids. With 5 bases removed from V and 5 bases from J, the gap between germline ends came to 15 bases. The CDR3 DNA follows: TGCAGCGTTTCTCCGGCCGCCAGGGAGACCCAGTACTTC. Protein: CSVSPAARETQYF. Full variable domain (rest looked up from reference TRBV29-1 and TRBJ2-5): SAVISQKPSRDICQRGTSLTIQCQVDSQVTMMFWYRQQPGQSLTLIATANQGSEATYESGFVIDKFPISRPNLTFSTLTVSNMSPEDSSIYLCSVSPAARETQYFGPGTRLLVL.

This clonotype turned up a few times. DNA of the CDR3: TGCGCCAGCGCGATCGGACGGTTAGAAAACTATGGCTACACCTTC. It encodes CASAIGRLENYGYTF. The rearrangement links TRBV5-1 to TRBJ1-2; no definite D call. The CDR3 sequence is 15 residues long. The germline V and J ends were trimmed by 7 bases and 2 bases, with 18 bases remaining between them. Germline V gene data show CDR1 as SGHRS and CDR2 as YFSETQ.

The table lists this clonotype with many counts. The chain combines TRBV4-1 with TRBJ2-7; tentatively, D is TRBD2 (6 bases). This CDR3 is built from 16 residues. The V gene lost 5 bases and the J gene lost 1 base, with 18 bases spanning the gap. CDR1 is MGHRA, CDR2 YSYEKL, per germline. Written as DNA, the CDR3 is TGCGCCAGCAGCTGGGCCGCGGGATCCTCATCCTACGAGCAGTACTTC. This gives the protein CASSWAAGSSSYEQYF.

V and J are TRBV29-1 and TRBJ2-6, with a possible D match to TRBD2 (7 bases). The germline V gene has CDR1 SQVTM and CDR2 ANQGSEA. The CDR3 contains 13 residues. The CDR3, as DNA: TGCAAGGGGGGGGACTCTGGGGCCAACGTCCTGACTTTC. It codes for CKGGDSGANVLTF.

This clonotype was recorded a few times. This chain's CDR3 is CASSELGTAGGLNEQFF. In nucleotides, the CDR3 is TGTGCCAGCAGTGAATTGGGAACAGCGGGAGGACTGAATGAGCAGTTCTTC. This chain joins TRBV25-1 and TRBJ2-1; 9 bases match TRBD2. This CDR3 comprises 17 residues. The V and J ends lost 1 base and 7 bases, in that order; junction bases with no gene match: 11. The germline gives CDR1 MGHDK, CDR2 SYGVNS.

The V gene is TRBV5-1, the J gene TRBJ1-6, with D possibly being TRBD1 (5 bases). Trimming removed 3 bases at V and 7 bases at J, with 14 bases between. Looked up from germline, CDR1 is SGHRS and CDR2 is YFSETQ. The CDR3 consists of 15 residues. CDR3 residues: CASSSGRDHNSPLHF. CDR3 nucleotides: TGCGCCAGCAGCTCCGGACGGGACCACAATTCACCCCTCCACTTT.

In its sample, this clonotype was seen a few times. The V gene is TRBV2, the J gene TRBJ2-1; D not certain. The CDR3 sequence is 15 residues long. The germline CDR1 and CDR2 sequences are SNHLY and FYNNEI. V was pared by 6 bases and J by 2 bases, with 14 bases between. The CDR3 DNA reads as TGTGCCAGCAGCTTGCGCGGAGTAACCTACAATGAGCAGTTCTTC. It translates to CASSLRGVTYNEQFF.

This clonotype was detected only a few times. V usage is TRBV27 and J usage is TRBJ2-2; TRBD1 might be the D (5 bases). This CDR3 comprises 13 residues. Deletions cut 4 bases from V and 4 bases from J, with 7 bases between. Germline V gene lookup returns CDR1 MNHEY and CDR2 SMNVEV (reference sequence). The CDR3 region has the DNA TGTGCCAGCAGTTCCAGGGTCACCGGGGAGCTGTTTTTT. Amino acid sequence: CASSSRVTGELFF.

This clonotype came up a few times. This rearrangement joins TRBV15 to TRBJ1-2, with 8 bases that match TRBD1. Trimming removed 4 bases from V and 5 bases from J; junction bases left unmatched: 12. CDR3 length equals 16 residues. CDR1 LNHNV and CDR2 YYDKDF come from the germline V gene (reference sequence). CDR3 region: CATSTYTDRGFYGYTF. The CDR3 DNA sequence: TGTGCCACCAGCACTTACACCGACAGGGGCTTTTATGGCTACACCTTC. Full variable domain (rest looked up from reference TRBV15 and TRBJ1-2): DAMVIQNPRYQVTQFGKPVTLSCSQTLNHNVMYWYQQKSSQAPKLLFHYYDKDFNNEADTPDNFQSRRPNTSFCFLDIRSPGLGDTAMYLCATSTYTDRGFYGYTFGSGTRLTVV.

At least ten counts were recorded for this clonotype. The chain links TRBV29-1 to TRBJ2-5; D ambiguous. The V and J ends lost 1 base and 3 bases respectively, with 18 bases between them. The CDR3 consists of 16 residues. Germline CDR1 and CDR2: SQVTM and ANQGSEA. In nucleotides, the CDR3 is TGCAGCGTTGAAGTTTCCAGCTTCTCCCCCAAAGAGACCCAGTACTTC. This translates into CSVEVSSFSPKETQYF. Filled out from reference TRBV29-1 and TRBJ2-5, the complete variable domain reads SAVISQKPSRDICQRGTSLTIQCQVDSQVTMMFWYRQQPGQSLTLIATANQGSEATYESGFVIDKFPISRPNLTFSTLTVSNMSPEDSSIYLCSVEVSSFSPKETQYFGPGTRLLVL.

This rearrangement joins TRBV3-1 to TRBJ2-4; 8 bases agree with TRBD1. TRBJ2-7 explains the end of the DNA better; the J call may be wrong. Germline lookup yields CDR1 LGHDT and CDR2 YNNKEL (reference sequence). The CDR3 is 12 residues long. For the CDR3, the DNA is TGTGCCAGCCAGAGGACAGGGCACGAGCAGTACTTC. Translating gives CASQRTGHEQYF.

Only a few counts were recorded for this clonotype. One end of the junction fails to match germline, which may point to a read error. The rearrangement links TRBV7-6 to TRBJ2-5; no reliable D call. CDR1 and CDR2 (germline): SGHVS, FNYEAQ. This CDR3 is 14 amino acids long. The CDR3 is CARSLGRDQETQYF. The CDR3, as DNA: TGTGCCCGCAGTTTAGGCCGGGACCAAGAGACCCAGTACTTC.

This clonotype showed up just once. The chain links TRBV9 to TRBJ2-3; tentatively, D is TRBD2 (6 bases). Per germline, CDR1 SGDLS and CDR2 YYNGEE. V lost 3 bases and J 2 bases, leaving 13 bases between the germline ends. This CDR3 region has 15 residues. CDR3 amino acids: CASSERSGNTDTQYF. The CDR3 DNA sequence: TGTGCCAGCAGCGAACGTAGCGGAAACACAGATACGCAGTATTTT.

In this sample, this clonotype turned up a few times. V gene TRBV6-4 combines with J gene TRBJ2-3, with 10 bases aligning to TRBD2. The CDR3 totals 14 residues. Trimming took 3 bases from V and 7 from J; bases not matched to a gene: 4. Germline-derived CDR1 and CDR2 are MRHNA and SNTAGT. The CDR3 region is CASSEVAGGNTQYF. As DNA, the CDR3 is TGTGCCAGCAGTGAAGTAGCGGGGGGTAATACGCAGTATTTT.

This clonotype has only a few counts. CDR3 region: CASRNRDREDGYTF. CDR3 nucleotide sequence: TGTGCCAGCAGGAACCGAGACAGGGAAGATGGCTACACCTTC. This chain connects TRBV27 to TRBJ1-2, with 7 nucleotides matching TRBD1. The V gene end was trimmed by 6 bases and the J gene end by 6 bases; junction bases not matched to a gene: 10. The CDR3 totals 14 residues. Germline V gene data show CDR1 as MNHEY and CDR2 as SMNVEV (reference sequence).

Here the CDR3 reads CASSLLSPGELFF. In DNA form, the CDR3 reads TGTGCCAGCAGCTTACTCAGTCCCGGGGAGCTGTTTTTT. The rearrangement joins TRBV11-1 to TRBJ2-2, with D hard to call. V lost 2 bases and J lost 6, with 7 bases in between. CDR1 and CDR2 (germline): SGHAT, FQDESV (reference sequence). The CDR3 is made up of 13 amino acids.